This T cell receptor beta chain was found in a study of regulatory T cells in long-lasting Graves disease. This clonotype was found many times. Time point meaning: newly diagnosed GD, antithyroid drugs for less than 3 months. The TCR library was made from RNA that had been extracted from PBMCs in TRIzol. Arm-PCR of CDR3 regions with iRepertoire HTBI primers generated TCR beta libraries. TCRdb ran MiXCR on the multiplex PCR reads and lists one entry per CDR3 protein. The data contain under 450,000 distinct CDR3 sequences, 10% to 15% of them singletons. V was shortened by 2 bases and J by 4 bases, with 22 bases between the two germline ends. The CDR3 runs to 18 residues. Germline CDR1 reads SGHTA; CDR2 reads FQGNSA. The same specimen was also included in a second study, on T cells in Graves' hyperthyroidism and ophthalmopathy. That investigation notes: Diagnoses used clinical symptoms, serum thyroxine and TRAb, thyroid ultrasound and orbital computed tomography. TCR CDR3 regions were first amplified by RT-PCR with HTBI primers. In the analysis, a 13 V-J model separated ophthalmopathy from stable hyperthyroidism.

V usage is TRBV7-2 and J usage is TRBJ2-3, with D possibly being TRBD2 (5 bases). This sample comprised peripheral blood mononuclear cells (PBMCs), obtained at new diagnosis, from a patient treated with antithyroid drugs. This TCR was recovered from a woman between 18 and 29 years old with Graves disease. The CDR3 loop reads CASSLQNSGIYGADTQYF. In nucleotides, the CDR3 is TGTGCCAGCAGCTTACAAAACTCCGGGATCTACGGCGCAGATACGCAGTATTTT. Looking up the rest from reference TRBV7-2 and TRBJ2-3 gives the full variable domain: GAGVSQSPSNKVTEKGKDVELRCDPISGHTALYWYRQSLGQGLEFLIYFQGNSAPDKSGLPSDRFSAERTGGSVSTLTIQRTQQEDSAVYLCASSLQNSGIYGADTQYFGPGTRLTVL.